A selection of T cell receptor beta chains follows, all from one sample in a study of beta chain features in type 1 diabetes. Sequencing was performed with immunoSEQ multiplex PCR; in TCRdb, only in-frame clones are kept and a portion is missing. The sample holds tens of thousands of clones; roughly a third are singletons and the top ten take roughly 0.44%. The sample consisted of stem cell memory CD4+ T cells from blood. These receptors came from a woman under 30 in good health. The CDR3 runs from the conserved cysteine through the conserved F or W. The D gene is left open where the match is weak. Clone size, where shown, is once, few, many, or a class for clones that have expanded.

>TRBJ2-1|.|TRBD2|TRBV5-4
TGTGCCAGCAGCCCTCAAGGAACTAGCGGGATCAATGAGCAGTTCTTC
CASSPQGTSGINEQFF
>TRBJ2-2|few|.|TRBV7-9
TGTGCCAGCAGCTCACCGATGTGGGGCCGCCTCTTCGCCGGGGAGCTGTTTTTT
CASSSPMWGRLFAGELFF
>TRBJ1-6|few|TRBD1|TRBV7-8
TGTGCCAGCAGCTCAGCCGGGACAGGGGGTACCCTCCACTTT
CASSSAGTGGTLHF
>TRBJ2-5|.|.|TRBV5-8
TGTGCCAGCACCAGGACACTAGCCGGGGAGACCCAGTACTTC
CASTRTLAGETQYF
>TRBJ2-7|.|.|TRBV7-2
TGTGCCAGCAGCTTATACTTATTGAACAGGGTTAGAAGTTACGAGCAGTACTTC
CASSLYLLNRVRSYEQYF
>TRBJ1-4|.|TRBD1|TRBV2
TGTGCCAGCAGAGGGGGCTATGAAAAACTGTTTTTT
CASRGGYEKLFF
>TRBJ1-2|.|.|TRBV27
TGTGCCAGCAGTTTAGTGGGGGGTGCTAACTATGGCTACACCTTC
CASSLVGGANYGYTF
>TRBJ2-7|few|TRBD1|TRBV5-1
TGCGCCAGCAGCTTGGCAGGGGGCCCGGAGGACGAGCAGTACTTC
CASSLAGGPEDEQYF
>TRBJ2-1|.|.|TRBV5-6
TGTGCCAGCAGCAACACAGGGGAGCAGTTCTTC
CASSNTGEQFF
>TRBJ2-1|.|TRBD2|TRBV18
TGTGCCAGCTCACCACCCGGCGGGGGGTATGAGCAGTTCTTC
CASSPPGGGYEQFF
>TRBJ2-6|.|.|TRBV11-2
TGTGCCAGCAGCCCAATAAACTTCTCTGGGGCCAACGTCCTGACTTTC
CASSPINFSGANVLTF
>TRBJ1-1|.|.|TRBV18
TGTGCCAGCTCCATATGGGCAGCCAGAACAAACGCTGAAGCTTTCTTT
CASSIWAARTNAEAFF
>TRBJ1-2|.|.|TRBV10-3
TGTGCCATCAGTGTACAGGACGCGAATGGCTACACCTTC
CAISVQDANGYTF
>TRBJ2-1|few|TRBD2|TRBV30
TGTGCCTGGAGTGTAAGAGGCGGGAGGGCCCCCTACAATGAGCAGTTCTTC
CAWSVRGGRAPYNEQFF
>TRBJ1-5|.|TRBD1|TRBV5-1
TGCGCCAGCAGCTTAACAGGGGGCGGGAATCAGCCCCAGCATTTT
CASSLTGGGNQPQHF
>TRBJ1-1|few|.|TRBV7-3
TGTGCCAGCAGCTCGCAATCGGCAGGGGACACTGAAGCTTTCTTT
CASSSQSAGDTEAFF
>TRBJ1-4|once|TRBD1|TRBV11-3
TGTGCCAGCAGCTTAAGGCAGGGGGATGAAAAACTGTTTTTT
CASSLRQGDEKLFF
>TRBJ1-2|once|.|TRBV11-2
TGTGCCAGCAGCCAAGGACACGGCGCTAACTATGGCTACACCTTC
CASSQGHGANYGYTF
>TRBJ2-5|.|TRBD2|TRBV4-2
TGTGCCAGCAGCCAAGATTTCGGACTAGCGGGGGGGAGCCAAGAGACCCAGTACTTC
CASSQDFGLAGGSQETQYF
>TRBJ2-6|many|.|TRBV5-6
TGTGCCAGCACCTGGAGGGACTCTGGGGCCAACGTCCTGACTTTC
CASTWRDSGANVLTF
>TRBJ2-1|.|TRBD2|TRBV11-2
TGTGCCAGCAGCGTCTACAGGGTACTAGCGGGGGAGTACAATGAGCAGTTCTTC
CASSVYRVLAGEYNEQFF
>TRBJ1-6|.|.|TRBV30
TGTGCCTGGAGTGTACACTCCTATAATTCACCCCTCCACTTT
CAWSVHSYNSPLHF
>TRBJ2-7|.|TRBD2|TRBV6-5
TGTGCCAGCAGTTATAGCGGGGGCGCAGGATACGAGCAGTACTTC
CASSYSGGAGYEQYF
>TRBJ2-2|.|TRBD1|TRBV19
TGTGCCAGTACCGACAGGGCTCCCGGGGAGCTGTTTTTT
CASTDRAPGELFF
>TRBJ2-1|.|TRBD2|TRBV4-2
TGTGCCAGCAGCCAAGAGCGGACTAGCGGGGGGTGGGGTGAGCAGTTCTTC
CASSQERTSGGWGEQFF
>TRBJ1-5|.|TRBD1|TRBV18
TGTGCCAGCTCACCACCGGGACAGGGTTATAATCAGCCCCAGCATTTT
CASSPPGQGYNQPQHF
>TRBJ2-4|.|TRBD2|TRBV4-1
TGCGCCAGCAGCCAAGAAGGAGGGACTAGCGGGGGAAGTTGGACCAAAAACATTCAGTACTTC
CASSQEGGTSGGSWTKNIQYF
>TRBJ1-5|few|TRBD1|TRBV4-1
TGCGCCAGCAGCCAAGGACAGGGGGCGAAAAGCAATCAGCCCCAGCATTTT
CASSQGQGAKSNQPQHF
>TRBJ2-5|.|.|TRBV19
TGTGCCAGTAGTGAGGTCATCGGGGAGACCCAGTACTTC
CASSEVIGETQYF
>TRBJ2-7|.|TRBD2|TRBV6-5
TGTGCCAGCAGCTCCGGGACTACCTACGAGCAGTACTTC
CASSSGTTYEQYF
>TRBJ2-1|.|TRBD1|TRBV4-1
TGCGCCAGCAGATCCGGACAGGGCAACTACAATGAGCAGTTCTTC
CASRSGQGNYNEQFF
>TRBJ1-2|few|TRBD1|TRBV5-1
TGCGCCAGCAGCTTGGGACAGGGTAGCGGCTACACCTTC
CASSLGQGSGYTF
>TRBJ2-1|once|TRBD2|TRBV6-6
TGTGCCAGCAGTCGCTCGACTAGCGGGAGGGCCAATGAGCAGTTCTTC
CASSRSTSGRANEQFF
>TRBJ1-6|.|.|TRBV6-5
TGTGCCAGCACAAGGACAGTCAATTCACCCCTCCACTTT
CASTRTVNSPLHF
>TRBJ2-3|.|.|TRBV11-3
TGTGCCAGCAGCTCCCGAGGTGGAGGAGTCACAGATACGCAGTATTTT
CASSSRGGGVTDTQYF
>TRBJ2-5|.|.|TRBV7-2
TGTGCCAGCAGCTCCGGAGAGACCCAGTACTTC
CASSSGETQYF
>TRBJ2-3|.|TRBD1|TRBV14
TGTGCCAGCAGCACGGACAGGGGTCCAGATACGCAGTATTTT
CASSTDRGPDTQYF
>TRBJ1-4|.|.|TRBV7-9
TGTGCCAGCAGCTACAGGGTACGGGAAAAACTGTTTTTT
CASSYRVREKLFF
>TRBJ1-5|few|.|TRBV7-4
TGTGCCAGCAGCTTAGCACCAGGGGATCAGCCCCAGCATTTT
CASSLAPGDQPQHF
>TRBJ2-3|few|TRBD1|TRBV27
TGTGCCAGCAGGCGGACAGGGGTGGATACGCAGTATTTT
CASRRTGVDTQYF
>TRBJ2-5|few|.|TRBV19
TGTGCCAGTAGTGCCGCGGTTTACCAAGAGACCCAGTACTTC
CASSAAVYQETQYF
>TRBJ2-3|few|TRBD2|TRBV30
TGTGCCTGGTCGACCGGGACTAGCGCAGATACGCAGTATTTT
CAWSTGTSADTQYF
>TRBJ1-1|.|.|TRBV11-3
TGTGCCAGCAGTCTAGGCCAGAACACTGAAGCTTTCTTT
CASSLGQNTEAFF
>TRBJ1-1|.|.|TRBV7-9
TGTGCCAGCAGCGGCTGGGGCCAGGCGGCCGCTTTCTTT
CASSGWGQAAAFF
>TRBJ1-1|.|.|TRBV7-2
TGTGCCAGCAGCTCACAGGGACCCACTGAAGCTTTCTTT
CASSSQGPTEAFF
>TRBJ2-7|.|TRBD1|TRBV4-1
TGCGCCAGCAGCCAAGGGGACAGGAAGTACGAGCAGTACTTC
CASSQGDRKYEQYF
>TRBJ2-2|.|.|TRBV5-5
TGTGCCAGTATGACAGGACGGGGGAACACCGGGGAGCTGTTTTTT
CASMTGRGNTGELFF
>TRBJ2-5|few|.|TRBV5-1
TGCGCCAGCAGCTTGGCCTTTAAAGCGGGAGAGACCCAGTACTTC
CASSLAFKAGETQYF
>TRBJ1-5|.|.|TRBV7-9
TGTGCCAGCAGCCAGGGGAATAGCAATCAGCCCCAGCATTTT
CASSQGNSNQPQHF
>TRBJ2-7|many|TRBD1|TRBV7-9
TGTGCCATTCAGGGACAGGACGAGCAGTACTTC
CAIQGQDEQYF